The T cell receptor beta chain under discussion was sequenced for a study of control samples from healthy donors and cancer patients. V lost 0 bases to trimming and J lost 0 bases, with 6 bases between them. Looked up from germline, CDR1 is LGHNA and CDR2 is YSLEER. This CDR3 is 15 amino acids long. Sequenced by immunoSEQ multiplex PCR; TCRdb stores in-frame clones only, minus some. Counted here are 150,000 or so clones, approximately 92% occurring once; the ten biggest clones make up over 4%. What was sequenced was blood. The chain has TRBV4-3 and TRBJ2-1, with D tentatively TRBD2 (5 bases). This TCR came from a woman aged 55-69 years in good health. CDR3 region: CASSQDGSSYNEQFF. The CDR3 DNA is TGCGCCAGCAGCCAAGATGGGAGCTCCTACAATGAGCAGTTCTTC.